Listed below are T cell receptor beta chains from one sample, sequenced in a study of blood T cell repertoires in COVID-19. Using immunoSEQ multiplex PCR, the repertoire was profiled, and TCRdb retains in-frame clones only, with some absent. The data contain just over 150,000 clones, around 92% of them singletons. The sequencing input was peripheral blood. The receptors shown here come from a young man with COVID-19, enrolled during active disease. Each CDR3 is given with its conserved first and last residue. The D gene is left open where the match is weak.

d_call cdr3_length j_call v_call cdr3_nt cdr3_aa
- 16 TRBJ1-1 TRBV7-9 TGTGCCAGCAGCTTGCCAGACAGTCTCCTGAACACTGAAGCTTTCTTT CASSLPDSLLNTEAFF
- 15 TRBJ2-5 TRBV6-5 TGTGCCAGCACCCTATTTGGGGGGGGCTTGGAGACCCAGTACTTC CASTLFGGGLETQYF
- 16 TRBJ1-4 TRBV4-1 TGCGCCAGCAGCCAAGATCGTGGGCGCGTCAATGAAAAACTGTTTTTT CASSQDRGRVNEKLFF
TRBD1 14 TRBJ2-1 TRBV2 TGTGCCAGCAGTGTTGACAGGGGAAGGAATGAGCAGTTCTTC CASSVDRGRNEQFF
TRBD2 17 TRBJ2-5 TRBV9 TGTGCCAGCAGCCTCGGGACTAGCGGGGGGGCCCAAGAGACCCAGTACTTC CASSLGTSGGAQETQYF
- 14 TRBJ2-1 TRBV9 TGTGCCAGCAGCGTAATGAGCTCCTACAATGAGCAGTTCTTC CASSVMSSYNEQFF
- 13 TRBJ1-1 TRBV18 TGTGCCAGCTCATCCGGACAGATCACTGAAGCTTTCTTT CASSSGQITEAFF
- 15 TRBJ1-5 TRBV6-5 TGTGCCAGCAGACAGGGAGGGAATAGCAATCAGCCCCAGCATTTT CASRQGGNSNQPQHF
TRBD1 14 TRBJ2-1 TRBV7-2 TGTGCCAGCAGCTTAGCCCAGGGGGTCAATGAGCAGTTCTTC CASSLAQGVNEQFF
TRBD1 14 TRBJ1-1 TRBV4-1 TGCGCCAGCAGTTACAGGGGGCCGAACACTGAAGCTTTCTTT CASSYRGPNTEAFF